The 8 T cell receptor beta chains listed next were all sequenced from one sample in a study of cytomegalovirus exposure and HLA in healthy donors (dated 2017 in TCRdb). Receptor amplification or capture employed the immunoSEQ multiplex PCR assay. For the multiplex PCR, a mixture combining 60 forward primers for TCR Vbeta segments and 13 reverse primers for TCR Jbeta segments was used. In its TCRdb copy, this immuneACCESS table keeps in-frame sequences only and misses some clones. Where compared with another copy, unresolved V genes explain less than half of these, and the others have no known cause. This sample lists 100,000 to 120,000 clones; over 65% were detected once. About an eighth of the sample goes to the ten largest clones. Sequencing was performed on PBMCs. The receptors here all came from a man younger than 45 in good health and CMV-seropositive.

V is TRBV29-1 and J is TRBJ2-1; 10 bases are a match to TRBD1. Germline V lookup: CDR1 SQVTM, CDR2 ANQGSEA. J lost 10 bases, V lost 6 bases, and 15 bases had no gene match. The CDR3 consists of 15 residues. The CDR3 spells CSVIRQGASQGEQFF. Written as DNA, the CDR3 is TGCAGCGTGATCCGACAGGGGGCGTCCCAGGGGGAGCAGTTCTTC.

The chain combines TRBV7-2 with TRBJ1-5; 8 nucleotides align to TRBD1. This CDR3 region has 17 residues. The V and J ends lost 3 bases and 0 bases, in that order; junction bases with no gene match: 7. CDR1 SGHTA and CDR2 FQGNSA come from the germline V gene. DNA for the CDR3: TGTGCCAGCAGCTTCAGGGCAGGGGGCTTTAGCAATCAGCCCCAGCATTTT. Residues: CASSFRAGGFSNQPQHF.

The CDR3 here is CASSLSKEGGGEQYF. CDR3 nucleotides: TGTGCCAGCAGTTTATCGAAGGAGGGAGGGGGCGAGCAGTACTTC. The chain employs TRBV27 and TRBJ2-7, with D tentatively TRBD2 (7 bases). Between the trimmed V and J ends, which lost 0 bases and 6 bases, there was a span of 15 bases. The CDR3 consists of 15 residues. Germline-derived CDR1 and CDR2 are MNHEY and SMNVEV (reference sequence).

This clone has only a few counts. The chain recombines TRBV6-5 with TRBJ2-7; 11 bases fit TRBD2. CDR3 length equals 16 residues. Germline V gene data show CDR1 as MNHEY and CDR2 as SVGAGI. The V gene end was trimmed by 0 bases and the J gene end by 4 bases; junction bases not matched to a gene: 5. The CDR3, as DNA: TGTGCCAGCAGTTACTCGAGACTAGCGGGGAGTTACGAGCAGTACTTC. Amino acids: CASSYSRLAGSYEQYF.

The rearrangement joins TRBV13 to TRBJ2-1; maybe TRBD2 (6 bases). The ends were cut back, 3 bases at V and 3 bases at J, with 12 bases in the middle. CDR1 is PRHDT, CDR2 FYEKMQ, per germline (reference sequence). The CDR3 extends over 15 amino acids. CDR3 DNA: TGTGCCAGCAGCTTCGGGGGATTGGACTACAATGAGCAGTTCTTC. It is translated as CASSFGGLDYNEQFF.

This chain joins TRBV5-1 and TRBJ1-6; D gene ambiguous. Germline V lookup: CDR1 SGHRS, CDR2 YFSETQ. V lost 0 bases and J 5 bases, leaving 6 bases between the germline ends. The CDR3 length is 14 residues. The CDR3 DNA follows: TGCGCCAGCAGCTTGGACAGTAATAATTCACCCCTCCACTTT. Translation gives CASSLDSNNSPLHF.

The chain couples TRBV5-1 to TRBJ2-5, with 9 bases aligning to TRBD1. The J call may not be correct, given that the DNA end is closer to TRBJ2-7. The CDR3 contains 14 residues. Germline CDR1 reads SGHRS; CDR2 reads YFSETQ. CDR3 residues: CASSAGQGSFEQYF. The CDR3 region has the DNA TGCGCCAGCAGCGCGGGACAGGGAAGCTTCGAGCAGTACTTC.

V is TRBV7-6 and J is TRBJ2-7; 9 nucleotides line up with TRBD1. V was clipped by 5 bases and J by 2 bases; unmatched bases: 7. The CDR3 is made up of 15 amino acids. Germline V gene lookup returns CDR1 SGHVS and CDR2 FNYEAQ. CDR3 in DNA: TGTGCCAGCAGCCCGGGGACAGGGAGGGCCTACGAGCAGTACTTC. Residues: CASSPGTGRAYEQYF. Variable domain in full (rest from reference TRBV7-6 and TRBJ2-7): GAGVSQSPRYKVTKRGQDVALRCDPISGHVSLYWYRQALGQGPEFLTYFNYEAQQDKSGLPNDRFSAERPEGSISTLTIQRTEQRDSAMYRCASSPGTGRAYEQYFGPGTRLTVT.